These 22 T cell receptor beta chains were sequenced from one sample in a study of blood T cell repertoires in COVID-19. The method was immunoSEQ multiplex PCR; TCRdb's version includes in-frame clones alone and lacks a portion of them. The sample yields about 100,000 clones, roughly 92% seen once. Sequenced sample: peripheral blood. These receptors all stem from a man between 65 and 85 years old with acute or convalescent COVID-19.

The rearrangement uses TRBV5-1 and TRBJ2-3; the match to TRBD2 covers 9 bases. CDR1 and CDR2 from the germline V gene are SGHRS and YFSETQ. The CDR3 totals 15 residues. Germline trimming cut 5 bases from V and 2 bases from J; bases unmatched to any gene: 6. This CDR3 reads CASSGASGVTDTQYF. The CDR3 bases are TGCGCCAGCAGTGGCGCTAGCGGGGTCACAGATACGCAGTATTTT.

The chain carries TRBV5-1 and TRBJ1-1; D remains unclear. Germline-derived CDR1 and CDR2 are SGHRS and YFSETQ. This CDR3 contains 11 residues. V lost 0 bases, J lost 7 bases, and 4 bases lay in between. The CDR3 DNA sequence: TGCGCCAGCAGCTTGGGGAGTGAAGCTTTCTTT. Translation: CASSLGSEAFF.

The chain carries TRBV5-8 and TRBJ1-1; D call uncertain. This CDR3 has 14 amino acids. Germline V gene sequence: CDR1 SGHTS, CDR2 YDEGEE. V gave up 3 bases and J gave up 11 bases, with 20 bases separating them. Here the CDR3 DNA reads TGTGCCAGCAGCTACTCGGACGGAGGCGAGAGGGCTTTCTTT. It specifies CASSYSDGGERAFF. Drawing the rest from reference TRBV5-8 and TRBJ1-1, the complete variable domain is EAGVTQSPTHLIKTRGQQATLRCSPISGHTSVYWYQQALGLGLQFLLWYDEGEERNRGNFPPRFSGRQFPNYSSELNVNALELEDSALYLCASSYSDGGERAFFGQGTRLTVV.

The chain uses TRBV19 and TRBJ2-2; 9 nucleotides align to TRBD2. J gave up 7 bases and V 4 bases, and 13 bases lay outside the gene matches. The germline V gene encodes CDR1 LNHDA and CDR2 SQIVND (reference sequence). This CDR3 contains 17 residues. The CDR3 spells CASSRIGASGKNGELFF. DNA for the CDR3: TGTGCCAGTAGTAGAATAGGGGCTAGCGGGAAAAACGGGGAGCTGTTTTTT.

This clone turned up a few times. The rearrangement uses TRBV6-1 and TRBJ1-1, with D hard to call. Germline assignment: CDR1 MNHNS and CDR2 SASEGT. CDR3 length equals 13 residues. The V end lost 2 bases, the J end lost 3 bases, and 7 bases lay between the germline ends. The CDR3 reads CASSEIPDTEAFF. The DNA for the CDR3 is TGTGCCAGCAGTGAAATTCCGGACACTGAAGCTTTCTTT.

The CDR3: CSVEDLPLLAGLISTGELFF. The DNA of the CDR3 is TGCAGCGTTGAAGATCTTCCCTTATTAGCGGGACTAATTAGCACCGGGGAGCTGTTTTTT. The chain links TRBV29-1 to TRBJ2-2; 8 bases are shared with TRBD2. This CDR3 comprises 20 residues. Losses at the gene ends were 0 bases for V and 4 bases for J; bases not matched to a gene: 19. Per the germline V gene, CDR1 is SQVTM and CDR2 is ANQGSEA.

V usage is TRBV5-1 and J usage is TRBJ1-2, with a possible D match to TRBD1 (5 bases). V was cut by 0 bases and J by 7 bases, with 13 bases left in between. CDR3 length equals 14 residues. Germline CDR1 is SGHRS and CDR2 is YFSETQ. The CDR3 sequence: CASSLEGAGSGYTF. The CDR3 DNA reads as TGCGCCAGCAGCTTGGAAGGAGCAGGGTCTGGCTACACCTTC.

This chain joins TRBV6-5 and TRBJ1-6, with D uncertain. V gave up 2 bases and J gave up 8 bases, with 7 bases separating them. Per germline, CDR1 MNHEY and CDR2 SVGAGI. This CDR3 is built from 13 residues. CDR3 bases: TGTGCCAGCAGTTACGGCCGGGATTCACCCCTCCACTTT. The encoded protein is CASSYGRDSPLHF.

This chain uses TRBV10-2 with TRBJ1-6; no firm D call. CDR1 WSHSY and CDR2 SAAADI come from the germline V gene. This CDR3 is built from 16 residues. Trimming stripped 0 bases from V and 0 bases from J, with 6 bases between. Written as DNA, the CDR3 is TGCGCCAGCAGTGAGTCGGAGAGCTCCTATAATTCACCCCTCCACTTT. It translates to CASSESESSYNSPLHF.

This clone has more than one count but fewer than ten. The gene calls are TRBV4-1 and TRBJ2-7, with TRBD1 identical over 9 bases. This CDR3 region has 15 residues. Germline lookup yields CDR1 MGHRA and CDR2 YSYEKL. V lost 2 bases to trimming and J lost 6 bases; unmatched junction nucleotides: 8. The CDR3 nucleotides are TGCGCCAGCAGCCAAACCACGGGACAGGGTTCCGAGCAGTACTTC. It encodes CASSQTTGQGSEQYF.

The V call is TRBV30, the J call TRBJ2-3; 12 nucleotides match TRBD2. Germline assignment: CDR1 GTSNPN and CDR2 SVGIG (reference sequence). Losses at the gene ends were 4 bases for V and 0 bases for J; bases not matched to a gene: 5. The CDR3 extends over 16 amino acids. The CDR3 region is CAWKLAGGGSTDTQYF. The CDR3 DNA reads TGTGCCTGGAAACTAGCGGGGGGCGGGAGCACAGATACGCAGTATTTT.

CDR3 in amino acids: CASSLAGGRAYGYTF. The CDR3 DNA follows: TGTGCCAGCAGCTTGGCCGGGGGGCGAGCCTATGGCTACACCTTC. The chain recombines TRBV5-4 with TRBJ1-2, with a tentative D call TRBD1 (6 bases). The CDR3 sequence is 15 residues long. The germline V gene has CDR1 SGHNT and CDR2 YYREEE (reference sequence). With 0 bases removed from V and 4 bases from J, the gap between germline ends came to 13 bases. The variable domain in full, completed from reference TRBV5-4 and TRBJ1-2, reads ETGVTQSPTHLIKTRGQQVTLRCSSQSGHNTVSWYQQALGQGPQFIFQYYREEENGRGNFPPRFSGLQFPNYSSELNVNALELDDSALYLCASSLAGGRAYGYTFGSGTRLTVV.

DNA of the CDR3: TGTGCCAGCAGTTTAACTAGCGGGGGCCCCAATGAGCAGTTCTTC. Translation gives CASSLTSGGPNEQFF. The chain carries TRBV6-2 or TRBV6-3 and TRBJ2-1; 11 positions agree with TRBD2. Germline CDR1 is MNHEY and CDR2 is SVGEGT. Trimming cost V 4 bases and J 6 bases; bases outside gene matches: 5. CDR3 length: 15 residues.

The V gene is TRBV10-3, the J gene TRBJ1-3; 12 bases line up with TRBD1. The CDR3 contains 15 residues. The V gene end was trimmed by 8 bases and the J gene end by 0 bases; junction bases not matched to a gene: 2. Per germline, CDR1 ENHRY and CDR2 SYGVKD. DNA for the CDR3: TGTGCCATCGGGGGACAGGGGGCCTCTGGAAACACCATATATTTT. The encoded protein is CAIGGQGASGNTIYF.

This chain uses TRBV7-8 with TRBJ1-2; no clear D. Between the trimmed V and J ends, which lost 0 bases and 1 base, there was a span of 9 bases. Germline assignment: CDR1 SGHVS and CDR2 FQNEAQ. The CDR3 runs to 15 residues. The CDR3 bases are TGTGCCAGCAGCTTAGCCCCGACTTTTAACTATGGCTACACCTTC. Encoded protein: CASSLAPTFNYGYTF.

The V call is TRBV12-3 or TRBV12-4, the J call TRBJ1-1; maybe TRBD1 (6 bases). This CDR3 contains 13 residues. V was clipped by 6 bases and J by 3 bases, with 11 bases between them. CDR3 region: CASRQGSYTEAFF. The CDR3, as DNA: TGTGCCAGCAGGCAGGGGTCTTACACTGAAGCTTTCTTT.

The chain combines TRBV28 with TRBJ1-1, with D maybe TRBD1 (6 bases). The CDR3 has 14 amino acids. From germline, CDR1 is MDHEN and CDR2 SYDVKM. The V and J ends lost 7 bases and 4 bases respectively, with 16 bases between them. The CDR3 loop reads CASTKRGGTTEAFF. The CDR3 nucleotides are TGTGCCAGCACCAAAAGGGGGGGGACCACTGAAGCTTTCTTT.

This sequence joins TRBV5-4 and TRBJ2-5; TRBD2 matches at 10 bases. This CDR3 has 18 amino acids. V dropped 0 bases and J dropped 5; count of bases not matched to a gene: 13. Per germline, CDR1 SGHNT and CDR2 YYREEE (reference sequence). The CDR3 sequence: CASSLGGLAGVSGETQYF. The CDR3 DNA reads TGTGCCAGCAGCTTGGGAGGGCTAGCGGGAGTTTCAGGGGAGACCCAGTACTTC.

The rearrangement joins TRBV11-3 to TRBJ2-1; 7 bases are shared with TRBD2. This CDR3 is 19 amino acids long. Germline V gene sequence: CDR1 SGHNT, CDR2 YENEEA. Trimming cost V 2 bases and J 0 bases; bases outside gene matches: 13. CDR3 in DNA: TGTGCCAGCAGCTTACCCAGGCTAGCGGTCCTTGTCTCCTACAATGAGCAGTTCTTC. Translation gives CASSLPRLAVLVSYNEQFF.

The chain links TRBV4-3 to TRBJ2-2; 11 nucleotides line up with TRBD2. The CDR3 runs 19 residues. Per germline, CDR1 LGHNA and CDR2 YSLEER. After removal of 2 bases from V and 0 bases from J, the junction contained 8 bases not matched to a gene. The CDR3 loop is CASSQLGTSGLANTGELFF. The CDR3 DNA reads TGCGCCAGCAGCCAACTCGGGACTAGCGGACTCGCGAACACCGGGGAGCTGTTTTTT.

J is TRBJ2-3 and V is TRBV9, with TRBD2 matching 7 bases. The length of the CDR3 is 15 residues. The germline V gene has CDR1 SGDLS and CDR2 YYNGEE. Trimming at V came to 0 bases and at J to 1 base, leaving 2 bases not matched to a gene. CDR3: CASSVVGGGTDTQYF. The CDR3 nucleotides are TGTGCCAGCAGCGTAGTGGGGGGGGGCACAGATACGCAGTATTTT.

The chain couples TRBV29-1 to TRBJ2-1, with D possibly matching TRBD2 (5 bases). Trimming shortened V by 4 bases and J by 0 bases, and 13 bases separated the two germline ends. The germline gives CDR1 SQVTM, CDR2 ANQGSEA. CDR3 length: 15 residues. The CDR3: CSVGLAGRSYNEQFF. CDR3 coding DNA: TGCAGCGTTGGGCTCGCGGGCCGCTCCTACAATGAGCAGTTCTTC.